This T cell receptor (beta chain) appears in the sequencing data of a study of T cell repertoires in cytomegalovirus infection. Findings and caveats of the study: It was HLA-C-restricted CMV-specific TCR beta clonotypes that dominated the response ex vivo. Cumulated frequencies of public TCR beta families served to identify carriers of CMV plus the relevant HLA.

This clonotype has ten or more counts. Its antigen remains unknown. TCRdb passed the reads through MiXCR, listing each CDR3 protein once. The table has roughly 200,000 distinct CDR3 sequences, approximately 9.6% seen once. The receptor's source is a human donor in good health (CMV status not recorded). Some clones in this sample may be carry-over from other donors' samples. Input material: PBMCs.

In DNA, the CDR3 is TGTGCCAGCAGCTTAGACAGCCAGTTAGGTCAGCCCCAGCATTTT. Its protein product is CASSLDSQLGQPQHF. This chain links TRBV7-2 with TRBJ1-5; D is unclear. The ends were cut back, 1 base at V and 6 bases at J, with 13 bases in the middle. CDR3 length equals 15 residues. Germline CDR1 SGHTA, CDR2 FQGNSA. Combining the CDR3 with reference TRBV7-2 and TRBJ1-5 gives the whole variable domain GAGVSQSPSNKVTEKGKDVELRCDPISGHTALYWYRQSLGQGLEFLIYFQGNSAPDKSGLPSDRFSAERTGGSVSTLTIQRTQQEDSAVYLCASSLDSQLGQPQHFGDGTRLSIL.